Sequencing of this T cell receptor (beta chain) was carried out in a study of T cells in Graves' hyperthyroidism and ophthalmopathy. The sample holds many counts of this clonotype. The antigen remains unidentified. The source material, RNA transcripts, was used to amplify TCR beta CDR3 regions. Researchers ran a first-round RT-PCR on the TCR CDR3 using the HTBI primer set. MiXCR, applied by TCRdb to the multiplex PCR reads, yields one record per CDR3 protein. The table records 300,000 to 350,000 distinct CDR3 sequences, over 15% of them present only once. CDR3 length equals 14 residues. Germline values: CDR1 MNHEY, CDR2 SVGAGI. V shed 5 bases and J shed 2 bases, with 10 bases lying between them. Findings of the study overall: Before onset, ophthalmopathy was predicted by the model a median roughly 6.8 months earlier. Blood also showed most of the thyroid clonotypes that were expanded above 0.001.

Based on clinical symptoms, serum thyroxine and TRAb, thyroid ultrasound and orbital computed tomography, diagnoses were reached. Fresh peripheral blood, around 10 ml of it, supplied the PBMCs. This sequence originates from a woman in her thirties or forties with Graves' ophthalmopathy. Specimen: blood. This chain uses TRBV6-5 with TRBJ1-5; D unclear. In nucleotides, the CDR3 is TGTGCCAGCAGTCCGGCCGGACGCAATCAGCCCCAGCATTTT. It translates to CASSPAGRNQPQHF.